The 20 T cell receptor beta chains below were found in one sample sequenced in a study of cytomegalovirus exposure and HLA in healthy donors. Clones were sequenced by immunoSEQ multiplex PCR, and TCRdb holds only the in-frame ones, with some missing. This sample has approximately 110,000 clones, with roughly 94% found just once. Sequenced sample: PBMCs. The source is a woman in her late teens or twenties in good health and CMV-seronegative.

This clone is a singleton in its sample. The chain carries TRBV10-2 and TRBJ2-1; D perhaps matches TRBD2 (6 bases). This CDR3 has 15 amino acids. V lost 6 bases to trimming and J lost 3 bases, with 15 bases between them. CDR1 WSHSY and CDR2 SAAADI come from the germline V gene. The CDR3 DNA is TGCGCCAGCAGGCTAAGGACGGGAGACTACAATGAGCAGTTCTTC. Translating it yields CASRLRTGDYNEQFF.

J is TRBJ2-3 and V is TRBV7-6; D possibly corresponds to TRBD1 (7 bases). The CDR3 has 15 residues. V dropped 3 bases and J dropped 3 bases, with 13 bases sitting between them. Germline V gene sequence: CDR1 SGHVS, CDR2 FNYEAQ. The DNA of the CDR3 is TGTGCCAGCAGCTTGGGCGCAGGGGGGACAGATACGCAGTATTTT. Translating gives CASSLGAGGTDTQYF.

The V call is TRBV30, the J call TRBJ1-2; the D is unclear. The V gene lost 1 base and the J gene lost 4 bases, with 16 bases spanning the gap. Germline V gene sequence: CDR1 GTSNPN, CDR2 SVGIG (reference sequence). CDR3 length equals 15 residues. The DNA for the CDR3 is TGTGCCTGGAGTGAGTCCCCGTCTCGAGGCTATGGCTACACCTTC. Residues: CAWSESPSRGYGYTF.

This clone appeared a single time. The gene calls are TRBV6-5 and TRBJ2-2; TRBD1 is a possible D gene (5 bases). Trimming shortened V by 2 bases and J by 6 bases, and 13 bases separated the two germline ends. This CDR3 comprises 15 residues. The germline gives CDR1 MNHEY, CDR2 SVGAGI. This chain's CDR3 is CASSYEPGQAGELFF. In DNA, the CDR3 is TGTGCCAGCAGTTACGAACCAGGGCAGGCCGGGGAGCTGTTTTTT.

The chain recombines TRBV4-1 with TRBJ1-1, with D hard to call. V was clipped by 1 base and J by 8 bases, with 14 bases between them. The CDR3 is 14 amino acids. Germline CDR1 and CDR2: MGHRA and YSYEKL. The CDR3 DNA reads as TGCGCCAGCAGCCAAGTCGGGGTGAACAAGGAAGCTTTCTTT. This sequence encodes CASSQVGVNKEAFF.

The gene calls are TRBV13 and TRBJ2-3, with D tentatively TRBD2 (6 bases). The germline V gene encodes CDR1 PRHDT and CDR2 FYEKMQ (reference sequence). V was pared by 4 bases and J by 0 bases, with 14 bases between. The CDR3 contains 16 residues. The CDR3 sequence is CASSSRLGGSTDTQYF. CDR3 DNA sequence: TGTGCCAGCAGCTCACGACTGGGGGGTAGCACAGATACGCAGTATTTT.

This chain connects TRBV6-5 to TRBJ1-2; 8 nucleotides line up with TRBD1. CDR1 and CDR2 from the germline V gene are MNHEY and SVGAGI. The CDR3 totals 12 residues. V lost 6 bases and J lost 7; bases outside the gene matches: 4. The DNA of the CDR3 is TGTGCCAGCAGCCGACAGGGGACTGGCTACACCTTC. Translating it yields CASSRQGTGYTF.

This sequence joins TRBV30 and TRBJ1-1, with TRBD1 identical over 9 bases. Trimming cost V 4 bases and J 4 bases; bases outside gene matches: 4. The CDR3 loop spans 13 amino acids. Germline CDR1 and CDR2: GTSNPN and SVGIG (reference sequence). CDR3 DNA sequence: TGTGCCTGGACAACAGGGGGCGTCACTGAAGCTTTCTTT. This encodes CAWTTGGVTEAFF.

The V and J genes are TRBV14 and TRBJ2-2, with TRBD2 matching over 13 bases. CDR3 length: 17 amino acids. Germline CDR1 SGHDN, CDR2 FVKESK. The V gene end was trimmed by 6 bases and the J gene end by 7 bases; junction bases not matched to a gene: 11. CDR3: CASSTMGLAGSGGELFF. The CDR3 DNA reads TGTGCCAGCAGTACGATGGGACTAGCGGGATCTGGCGGGGAGCTGTTTTTT.

The chain recombines TRBV5-4 with TRBJ1-1; 7 bases agree with TRBD1. The junction had 11 bases not matched to a gene; V was cut back by 4 bases and J by 2 bases. The length of the CDR3 is 16 residues. The germline V gene has CDR1 SGHNT and CDR2 YYREEE (reference sequence). CDR3 protein: CASSPDRDLQNTEAFF. In DNA, the CDR3 is TGTGCCAGCAGCCCTGACAGGGACCTTCAAAACACTGAAGCTTTCTTT. Together with reference TRBV5-4 and TRBJ1-1, the CDR3 gives the full variable domain: ETGVTQSPTHLIKTRGQQVTLRCSSQSGHNTVSWYQQALGQGPQFIFQYYREEENGRGNFPPRFSGLQFPNYSSELNVNALELDDSALYLCASSPDRDLQNTEAFFGQGTRLTVV.

The chain uses TRBV5-6 and TRBJ2-2, with D possibly TRBD1 on 5 matching bases. Germline V CDR1 and CDR2: SGHDT, YYEEEE. V dropped 0 bases and J dropped 3 bases, with 6 bases sitting between them. The CDR3 covers 14 residues. CDR3 amino acids: CASSLGQYTGELFF. CDR3 coding DNA: TGTGCCAGCAGCTTGGGACAGTACACCGGGGAGCTGTTTTTT.

CDR3 sequence: CASSVYPRTGKGNTIYF. In nucleotides, the CDR3 is TGTGCCAGCAGCGTTTACCCACGAACAGGGAAGGGAAACACCATATATTTT. The chain recombines TRBV7-9 with TRBJ1-3; possible D gene TRBD1, 6 bases. Germline CDR1 and CDR2: SEHNR and FQNEAQ (reference sequence). Trimming cost V 5 bases and J 4 bases, with 21 bases left between them. CDR3 length: 17 amino acids.

V usage is TRBV28 and J usage is TRBJ2-1; D is unresolved. Germline V gene sequence: CDR1 MDHEN, CDR2 SYDVKM. V lost 1 base, J lost 10 bases, and 11 bases lay in between. The CDR3 extends over 13 amino acids. The CDR3 spells CASSLSTFGEQFF. As DNA, the CDR3 is TGTGCCAGCAGTTTATCGACCTTCGGGGAGCAGTTCTTC. The whole variable domain, filled in from reference TRBV28 and TRBJ2-1, reads DVKVTQSSRYLVKRTGEKVFLECVQDMDHENMFWYRQDPGLGLRLIYFSYDVKMKEKGDIPEGYSVSREKKERFSLILESASTNQTSMYLCASSLSTFGEQFFGPGTRLTVL.

The chain combines TRBV29-1 with TRBJ2-1, with TRBD1 as a possible D gene (5 bases). CDR1 is SQVTM, CDR2 ANQGSEA, per germline. V lost 5 bases, J lost 0 bases, and 11 bases lay in between. CDR3 size: 14 residues. The CDR3 spells CSVIDSYSYNEQFF. The DNA for the CDR3 is TGCAGCGTTATCGACAGCTACTCCTACAATGAGCAGTTCTTC.

V and J are TRBV28 and TRBJ1-5; TRBD1 is a possible D gene (5 bases). This CDR3 has 16 amino acids. The ends were cut back, 2 bases at V and 5 bases at J, with 16 bases in the middle. The V gene's germline CDR1 is MDHEN and CDR2 SYDVKM. The DNA for the CDR3 is TGTGCCAGCAGTTTACGGCCCCAGGGTGGGGATCAGCCCCAGCATTTT. Protein product: CASSLRPQGGDQPQHF.

The J gene is TRBJ2-1, the V gene TRBV19, with TRBD2 matching over 7 bases. Per germline, CDR1 LNHDA and CDR2 SQIVND (reference sequence). The CDR3 spans 15 residues. The J segment lost 6 bases and the V segment lost 4 bases, leaving 9 bases of the junction unmatched. As DNA, the CDR3 is TGTGCCAGTAGTACGTGGGACGGGGGGTCCAATGAGCAGTTCTTC. This translates into CASSTWDGGSNEQFF.

V and J are TRBV5-5 and TRBJ2-1; D is uncertain. This CDR3 has 14 amino acids. The germline gives CDR1 SGHKS, CDR2 YYEKEE (reference sequence). V lost 2 bases, J lost 7 bases, and 13 bases lay in between. This chain's CDR3 is CASSFSGRSNEQFF. Written as DNA, the CDR3 is TGTGCCAGCAGCTTTTCAGGTAGATCAAATGAGCAGTTCTTC.

This chain connects TRBV4-1 to TRBJ1-1, with TRBD1 as a possible D gene (5 bases). The V gene lost 7 bases and the J gene lost 3 bases, with 9 bases spanning the gap. The CDR3 contains 12 residues. Germline V gene lookup returns CDR1 MGHRA and CDR2 YSYEKL. CDR3 in DNA: TGCGCCAGCATCGGGGGAGACACTGAAGCTTTCTTT. The encoded protein is CASIGGDTEAFF.

The J gene is TRBJ2-2, the V gene TRBV4-1; 9 bases map to TRBD1. J was trimmed by 6 bases and V by 6 bases; bases with no gene match: 2. Per the germline V gene, CDR1 is MGHRA and CDR2 is YSYEKL. The CDR3 sequence is 13 residues long. CDR3 nucleotide sequence: TGCGCCAGCAGTCGGACAGGGGCCGGGGAGCTGTTTTTT. It yields the protein CASSRTGAGELFF.

The chain employs TRBV6-1 and TRBJ1-6; 8 positions agree with TRBD1. The V and J ends lost 3 bases and 7 bases, in that order; junction bases with no gene match: 5. CDR3 length: 15 amino acids. The germline gives CDR1 MNHNS, CDR2 SASEGT. The CDR3 nucleotides read TGTGCCAGCAGTGATCAGACAGGGGCCAATTCACCCCTCCACTTT. It is translated as CASSDQTGANSPLHF.